Here is one T cell receptor beta chain with its context. These data are taken from a study of technical replicates of blood from a handful of donors. The protocol was immunoSEQ multiplex PCR, while the TCRdb copy is restricted to in-frame clones and leaves out a portion. The table lists tens of thousands of clones, 97% of them singletons. The TCR was taken from a human donor in good health. The source material was T cells isolated from PBMCs.

The CDR3 loop is CASSDSHITGAFF. The CDR3 coding sequence is TGTGCCAGCAGTGATAGTCATATTACGGGAGCTTTCTTT. This chain links TRBV2 with TRBJ1-1, with D uncertain. The CDR3 length is 13 residues. The V gene lost 3 bases and the J gene lost 10 bases, with 15 bases spanning the gap. Germline V lookup: CDR1 SNHLY, CDR2 FYNNEI.